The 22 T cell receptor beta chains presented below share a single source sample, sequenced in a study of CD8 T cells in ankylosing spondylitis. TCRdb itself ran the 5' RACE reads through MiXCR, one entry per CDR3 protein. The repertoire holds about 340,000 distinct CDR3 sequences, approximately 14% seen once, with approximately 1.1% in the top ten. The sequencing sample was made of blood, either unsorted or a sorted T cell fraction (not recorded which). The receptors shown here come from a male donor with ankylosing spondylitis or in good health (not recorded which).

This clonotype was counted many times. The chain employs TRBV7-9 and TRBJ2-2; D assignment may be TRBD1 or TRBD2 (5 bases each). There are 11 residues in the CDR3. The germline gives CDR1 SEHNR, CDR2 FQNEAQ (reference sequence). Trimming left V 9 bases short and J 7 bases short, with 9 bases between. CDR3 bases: TGTGCCAGTGGGACGGTCGGGGAGCTGTTTTTT. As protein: CASGTVGELFF.

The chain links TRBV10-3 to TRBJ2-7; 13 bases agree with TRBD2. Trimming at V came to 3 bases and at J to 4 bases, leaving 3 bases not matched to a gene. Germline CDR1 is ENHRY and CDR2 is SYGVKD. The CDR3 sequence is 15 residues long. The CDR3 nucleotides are TGTGCCATCAGTGAAACTAGCGGGAGGGGGTACGAGCAGTACTTC. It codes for CAISETSGRGYEQYF.

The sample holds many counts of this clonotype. CDR3: CSARDPAGDYEETQYF. The CDR3 nucleotides are TGCAGTGCTAGAGATCCTGCGGGGGACTACGAAGAGACCCAGTACTTC. V usage is TRBV20-1 and J usage is TRBJ2-5, with 7 bases matching TRBD2. The trim removed 0 bases at V and 3 bases at J, leaving 10 bases unmatched. The CDR3 has 16 amino acids. Per the germline V gene, CDR1 is DFQATT and CDR2 is SNEGSKA (reference sequence).

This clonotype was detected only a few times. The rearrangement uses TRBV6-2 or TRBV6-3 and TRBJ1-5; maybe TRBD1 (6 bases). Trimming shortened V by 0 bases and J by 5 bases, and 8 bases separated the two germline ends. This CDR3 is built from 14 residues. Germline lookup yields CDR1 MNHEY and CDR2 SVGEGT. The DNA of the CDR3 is TGTGCCAGCAGTTACTCAACAGGGTATCAGCCCCAGCATTTT. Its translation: CASSYSTGYQPQHF.

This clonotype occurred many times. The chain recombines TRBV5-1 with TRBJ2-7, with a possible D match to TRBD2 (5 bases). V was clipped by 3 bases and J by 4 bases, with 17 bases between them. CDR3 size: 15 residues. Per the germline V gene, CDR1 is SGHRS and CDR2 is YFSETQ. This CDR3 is CASSSGEGWGYEQYF. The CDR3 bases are TGCGCCAGCAGCTCCGGAGAGGGATGGGGTTACGAGCAGTACTTC.

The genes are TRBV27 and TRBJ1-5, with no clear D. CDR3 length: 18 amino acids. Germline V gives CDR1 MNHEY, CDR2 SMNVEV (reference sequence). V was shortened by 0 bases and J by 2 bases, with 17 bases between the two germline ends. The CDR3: CASSLSRLGGYGNQPQHF. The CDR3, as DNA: TGTGCCAGCAGTTTATCGAGGCTAGGTGGGTACGGCAATCAGCCCCAGCATTTT.

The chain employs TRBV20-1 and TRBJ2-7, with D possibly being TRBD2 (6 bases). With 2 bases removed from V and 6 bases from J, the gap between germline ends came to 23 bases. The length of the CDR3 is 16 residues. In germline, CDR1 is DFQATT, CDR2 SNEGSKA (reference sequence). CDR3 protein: CSARSRGGPQMAEQYF. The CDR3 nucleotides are TGCAGTGCTAGATCGCGGGGTGGACCGCAGATGGCCGAGCAGTACTTC.

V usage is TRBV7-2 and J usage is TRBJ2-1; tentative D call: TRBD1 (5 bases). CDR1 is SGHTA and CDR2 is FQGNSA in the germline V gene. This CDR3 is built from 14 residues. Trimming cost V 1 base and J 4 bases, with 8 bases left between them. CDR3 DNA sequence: TGTGCCAGCAGCTTAGACTCAGGGTACAATGAGCAGTTCTTC. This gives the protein CASSLDSGYNEQFF. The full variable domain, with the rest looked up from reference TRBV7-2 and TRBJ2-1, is GAGVSQSPSNKVTEKGKDVELRCDPISGHTALYWYRQSLGQGLEFLIYFQGNSAPDKSGLPSDRFSAERTGGSVSTLTIQRTQQEDSAVYLCASSLDSGYNEQFFGPGTRLTVL.

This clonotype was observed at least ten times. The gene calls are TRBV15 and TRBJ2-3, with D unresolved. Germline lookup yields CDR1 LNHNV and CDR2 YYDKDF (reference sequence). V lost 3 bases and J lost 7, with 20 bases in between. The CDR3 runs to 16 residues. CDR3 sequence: CATSSPSQTYPNTQYF. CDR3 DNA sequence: TGTGCCACCAGCAGCCCTTCACAAACTTACCCGAATACGCAGTATTTT.

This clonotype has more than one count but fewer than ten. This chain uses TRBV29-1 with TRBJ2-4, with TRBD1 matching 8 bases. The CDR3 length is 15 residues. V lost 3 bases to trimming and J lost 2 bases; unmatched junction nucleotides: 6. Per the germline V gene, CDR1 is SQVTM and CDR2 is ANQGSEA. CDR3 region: CSVDSRTGTKNIQYF. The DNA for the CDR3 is TGCAGCGTTGATTCCAGGACAGGGACCAAAAACATTCAGTACTTC.

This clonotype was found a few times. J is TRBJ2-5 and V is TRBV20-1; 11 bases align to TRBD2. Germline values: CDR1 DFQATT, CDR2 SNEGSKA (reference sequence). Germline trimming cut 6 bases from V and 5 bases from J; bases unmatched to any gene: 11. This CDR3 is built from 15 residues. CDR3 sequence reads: CSAINSGRVPETQYF. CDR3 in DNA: TGCAGTGCAATCAATAGCGGGAGGGTTCCGGAGACCCAGTACTTC.

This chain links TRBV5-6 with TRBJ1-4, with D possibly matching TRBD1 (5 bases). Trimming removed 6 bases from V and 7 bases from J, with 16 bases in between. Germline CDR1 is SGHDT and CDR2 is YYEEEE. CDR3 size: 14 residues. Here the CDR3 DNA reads TGTGCCAGCACCTGGGGGGGAGGCGGTGAAAAACTGTTTTTT. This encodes CASTWGGGGEKLFF.

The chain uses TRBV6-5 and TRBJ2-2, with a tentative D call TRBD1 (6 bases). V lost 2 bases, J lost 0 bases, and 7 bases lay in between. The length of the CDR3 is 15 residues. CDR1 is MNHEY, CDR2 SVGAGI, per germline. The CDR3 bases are TGTGCCAGCAGTTACAACAGGGCGAACACCGGGGAGCTGTTTTTT. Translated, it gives CASSYNRANTGELFF.

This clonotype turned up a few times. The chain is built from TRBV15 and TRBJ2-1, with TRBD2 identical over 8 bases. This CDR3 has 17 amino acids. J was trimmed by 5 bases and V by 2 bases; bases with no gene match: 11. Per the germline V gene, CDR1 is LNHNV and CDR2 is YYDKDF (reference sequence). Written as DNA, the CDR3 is TGTGCCACCAGCAGACCCCTCGGAGCGGGAGAGGACAATGAGCAGTTCTTC. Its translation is CATSRPLGAGEDNEQFF. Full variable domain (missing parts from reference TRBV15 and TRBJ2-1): DAMVIQNPRYQVTQFGKPVTLSCSQTLNHNVMYWYQQKSSQAPKLLFHYYDKDFNNEADTPDNFQSRRPNTSFCFLDIRSPGLGDTAMYLCATSRPLGAGEDNEQFFGPGTRLTVL.

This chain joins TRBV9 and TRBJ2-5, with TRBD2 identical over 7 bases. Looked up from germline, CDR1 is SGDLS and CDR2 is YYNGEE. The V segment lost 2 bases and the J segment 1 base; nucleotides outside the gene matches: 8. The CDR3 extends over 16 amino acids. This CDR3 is CASSVESGASQETQYF. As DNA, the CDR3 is TGTGCCAGCAGCGTGGAAAGCGGGGCCAGCCAAGAGACCCAGTACTTC.

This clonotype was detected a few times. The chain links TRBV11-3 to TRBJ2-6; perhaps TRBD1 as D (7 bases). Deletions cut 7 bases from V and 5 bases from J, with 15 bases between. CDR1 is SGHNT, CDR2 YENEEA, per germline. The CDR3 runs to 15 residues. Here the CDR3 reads CASTFDRDWANVLTF. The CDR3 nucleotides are TGTGCCAGCACCTTCGACAGGGACTGGGCCAACGTCCTGACTTTC.

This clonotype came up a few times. CDR3 DNA sequence: TGTGCCAGCAGCGTAGGGGGACAACGGGGAGATACGCAGTATTTT. Translation: CASSVGGQRGDTQYF. The rearrangement links TRBV9 to TRBJ2-3; tentative D call: TRBD1 (6 bases). Trimming removed 0 bases from V and 5 bases from J, with 13 bases in between. This CDR3 is 15 amino acids long. Germline lookup yields CDR1 SGDLS and CDR2 YYNGEE. Full variable domain (remainder filled in from reference TRBV9 and TRBJ2-3): DSGVTQTPKHLITATGQRVTLRCSPRSGDLSVYWYQQSLDQGLQFLIQYYNGEERAKGNILERFSAQQFPDLHSELNLSSLELGDSALYFCASSVGGQRGDTQYFGPGTRLTVL.

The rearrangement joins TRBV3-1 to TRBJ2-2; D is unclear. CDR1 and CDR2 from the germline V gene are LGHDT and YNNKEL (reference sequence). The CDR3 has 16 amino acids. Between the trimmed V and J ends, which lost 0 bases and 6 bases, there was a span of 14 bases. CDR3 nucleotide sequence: TGTGCCAGCAGCCAAGACCCCCTTCTAATGTCCGGGGAGCTGTTTTTT. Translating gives CASSQDPLLMSGELFF.

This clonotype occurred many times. Written as DNA, the CDR3 is TGCGCCAGCAGCCTGGGACAGGGGGGAGGCATTCAGTACTTC. Its protein product is CASSLGQGGGIQYF. The rearrangement uses TRBV5-1 and TRBJ2-4; 11 bases are shared with TRBD1. CDR1 SGHRS and CDR2 YFSETQ come from the germline V gene. Germline trimming cut 4 bases from V and 9 bases from J; bases unmatched to any gene: 6. This CDR3 is 14 amino acids long.

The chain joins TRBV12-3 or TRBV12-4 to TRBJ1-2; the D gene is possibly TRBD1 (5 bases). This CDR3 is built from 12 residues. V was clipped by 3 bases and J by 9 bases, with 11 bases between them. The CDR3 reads CASSLVRGSYTF. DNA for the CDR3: TGTGCCAGCAGTTTGGTACGGGGGAGCTACACCTTC.

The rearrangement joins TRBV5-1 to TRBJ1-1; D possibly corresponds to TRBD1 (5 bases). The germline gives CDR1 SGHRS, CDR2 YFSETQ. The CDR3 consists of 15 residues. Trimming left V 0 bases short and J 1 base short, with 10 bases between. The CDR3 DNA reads TGCGCCAGCAGCTTGGACGGGACGTCGAACACTGAAGCTTTCTTT. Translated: CASSLDGTSNTEAFF.

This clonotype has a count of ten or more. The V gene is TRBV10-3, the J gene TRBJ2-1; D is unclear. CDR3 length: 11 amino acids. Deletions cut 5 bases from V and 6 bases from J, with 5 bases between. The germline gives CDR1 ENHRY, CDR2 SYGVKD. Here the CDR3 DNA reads TGTGCCATCAGTAAAGTCAATGAGCAGTTCTTC. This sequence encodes CAISKVNEQFF.